Presented here are 18 T cell receptor beta chains from one specimen sequenced in a study of T cell responses to AZD1222 COVID-19 vaccine. TCRdb's table, derived via immunoSEQ multiplex PCR, lists solely in-frame clones and lacks some. The table has around 99,000 clones, roughly 90% seen once. This material consisted of peripheral blood, taken 28 days after the second AZD1222 dose. These receptor sequences come from an adult who received the AZD1222 COVID-19 vaccine.

This sequence joins TRBV9 and TRBJ1-4; possibly TRBD1 for D (6 bases). Deletions cut 2 bases from V and 5 bases from J, with 13 bases between. Per germline, CDR1 SGDLS and CDR2 YYNGEE. The CDR3 contains 15 residues. CDR3 sequence (DNA): TGTGCCAGCAGCGTGAGGGGCAGGGGCAATGAAAAACTGTTTTTT. The encoded protein is CASSVRGRGNEKLFF.

The chain uses TRBV29-1 and TRBJ2-3, with D unclear. Germline CDR1 SQVTM, CDR2 ANQGSEA. The CDR3 consists of 15 residues. V lost 8 bases and J 2 bases, leaving 20 bases between the germline ends. In nucleotides, the CDR3 is TGCAGCTACCGTCGTTCGGAATGGGACACAGATACGCAGTATTTT. It specifies CSYRRSEWDTDTQYF.

For the CDR3, the DNA is TGTGCCAGCAGCGATGGGACAGGGACTGGAAACACCATATATTTT. Its translation is CASSDGTGTGNTIYF. The chain employs TRBV9 and TRBJ1-3, with TRBD1 matching over 9 bases. This CDR3 region has 15 residues. Germline trimming cut 3 bases from V and 2 bases from J; bases unmatched to any gene: 3. The germline gives CDR1 SGDLS, CDR2 YYNGEE.

This clone was recorded only once. The V gene is TRBV29-1, the J gene TRBJ1-2, with TRBD1 as a possible D gene (6 bases). The CDR3 contains 13 residues. V shed 6 bases and J shed 8 bases, with 19 bases lying between them. Germline V gene lookup returns CDR1 SQVTM and CDR2 ANQGSEA. The CDR3 here is CSVTGTSTGGYTF. The CDR3 DNA sequence: TGCAGCGTAACCGGGACATCAACCGGGGGCTACACCTTC.

J is TRBJ2-1 and V is TRBV7-2; 10 bases are a match to TRBD2. Germline trimming cut 5 bases from V and 7 bases from J; bases unmatched to any gene: 5. The CDR3 runs to 14 residues. The V gene's germline CDR1 is SGHTA and CDR2 FQGNSA. The CDR3, as DNA: TGTGCCAGCAGCCCTAGCGGGAGTAGGAATGAGCAGTTCTTC. Protein sequence: CASSPSGSRNEQFF.

The V call is TRBV3-1 (or the pseudogene TRBV3-2), the J call TRBJ2-3; no definite D call. The CDR3 is made up of 12 amino acids. Germline V gene lookup returns CDR1 LGHDT and CDR2 YNNKEL (reference sequence). The germline V and J ends were trimmed by 5 bases and 2 bases, with 5 bases remaining between them. CDR3 DNA sequence: TGTGCCAGCAGCAAACCCACAGATACGCAGTATTTT. This encodes CASSKPTDTQYF.

The CDR3 coding sequence is TGTGCCAGTAGTCTGATCCTAAGCTCCTACGAGCAGTACTTC. As protein: CASSLILSSYEQYF. V and J are TRBV19 and TRBJ2-7; D is unresolved. The germline V and J ends were trimmed by 5 bases and 0 bases, with 11 bases remaining between them. This CDR3 contains 14 residues. Germline CDR1 reads LNHDA; CDR2 reads SQIVND (reference sequence).

The J gene is TRBJ1-3, the V gene TRBV19; D is unclear. V lost 7 bases, J lost 0 bases, and 13 bases lay in between. This CDR3 is 15 amino acids long. CDR1 LNHDA and CDR2 SQIVND come from the germline V gene (reference sequence). The CDR3: CASTLGLDSGNTIYF. CDR3 in DNA: TGTGCCAGTACTCTAGGACTGGACTCTGGAAACACCATATATTTT. Variable domain in full (rest from reference TRBV19 and TRBJ1-3): DGGITQSPKYLFRKEGQNVTLSCEQNLNHDAMYWYRQDPGQGLRLIYYSQIVNDFQKGDIAEGYSVSREKKESFPLTVTSAQKNPTAFYLCASTLGLDSGNTIYFGEGSWLTVV.

The chain combines TRBV4-1 with TRBJ1-2, with 8 bases that match TRBD1. Germline assignment: CDR1 MGHRA and CDR2 YSYEKL. The CDR3 consists of 15 residues. The ends lost 0 bases at V and 3 bases at J; junction bases unmatched: 3. The CDR3 protein is CASSQDLQGDYGYTF. CDR3 DNA: TGCGCCAGCAGCCAAGATCTACAGGGGGACTATGGCTACACCTTC.

This chain joins TRBV6-5 and TRBJ1-1, with D possibly matching TRBD1 (6 bases). V gave up 7 bases and J gave up 5 bases, with 17 bases separating them. The CDR3 is made up of 14 amino acids. Germline V gene lookup returns CDR1 MNHEY and CDR2 SVGAGI. DNA for the CDR3: TGTGCCAGCACACCTCAGGGGCGGGAGACTGAAGCTTTCTTT. Protein: CASTPQGRETEAFF.

V usage is TRBV28 and J usage is TRBJ2-6; the D gene is possibly TRBD2 (6 bases). The V and J ends lost 5 bases and 1 base respectively, with 18 bases between them. The germline CDR1 and CDR2 sequences are MDHEN and SYDVKM. The CDR3 sequence is 18 residues long. This chain's CDR3 is CASSPRGILRSGANVLTF. In nucleotides, the CDR3 is TGTGCCAGCAGTCCCCGCGGGATCTTGCGTTCTGGGGCCAACGTCCTGACTTTC.

The rearrangement links TRBV5-4 to TRBJ1-4, with D unclear. Germline CDR1 SGHNT, CDR2 YYREEE (reference sequence). V dropped 4 bases and J dropped 6 bases, with 10 bases sitting between them. CDR3 length equals 13 residues. This CDR3 reads CASSRPGDEKLFF. The CDR3 DNA follows: TGTGCCAGCAGCCGGCCGGGTGATGAAAAACTGTTTTTT.

A single count supports this clone. The gene calls are TRBV6-6 and TRBJ1-5; D perhaps matches TRBD1 (5 bases). The germline V gene encodes CDR1 MNHNY and CDR2 SVGAGI (reference sequence). V was clipped by 2 bases and J by 2 bases, with 10 bases between them. The CDR3 is 15 residues long. In DNA form, the CDR3 reads TGTGCCAGCAGTTACGGTGGACAAGGCAATCAGCCCCAGCATTTT. Translating gives CASSYGGQGNQPQHF.

The chain links TRBV10-1 to TRBJ1-6; D remains ambiguous. V was pared by 0 bases and J by 5 bases, with 8 bases between. Germline assignment: CDR1 WNHNN and CDR2 SYGVQD (reference sequence). This CDR3 region has 15 residues. The DNA of the CDR3 is TGCGCCAGCAGTGAGTCTACCGAAAATAATTCACCCCTCCACTTT. It yields the protein CASSESTENNSPLHF.

This clone was observed once. The chain recombines TRBV24-1 with TRBJ2-1; perhaps TRBD2 as D (6 bases). The CDR3 is made up of 14 amino acids. Trimming stripped 4 bases from V and 5 bases from J, with 11 bases between. Germline V gene lookup returns CDR1 KGHDR and CDR2 SFDVKD. The CDR3 region has the DNA TGTGCCACCAGTGAGGCGGGGCGCGACAATGAGCAGTTCTTC. It codes for CATSEAGRDNEQFF.

This chain joins TRBV20-1 and TRBJ2-2; TRBD1 agrees at 8 bases. V shed 3 bases, J shed 0 bases, and the junction held 3 bases outside the gene matches. Germline CDR1 is DFQATT and CDR2 is SNEGSKA (reference sequence). This CDR3 comprises 15 residues. The CDR3 reads CSASKQGANTGELFF. CDR3 DNA: TGCAGTGCTAGTAAACAGGGGGCGAACACCGGGGAGCTGTTTTTT.

CDR3 in DNA: TGCGCCAGCAGCTTGCTAGAGGGAGGCTACAATGAGCAGTTCTTC. It yields the protein CASSLLEGGYNEQFF. The chain couples TRBV5-1 to TRBJ2-1; maybe TRBD2 (6 bases). The V gene lost 1 base and the J gene lost 3 bases, with 11 bases spanning the gap. Germline CDR1 and CDR2: SGHRS and YFSETQ. This CDR3 is built from 15 residues. Supplemented by reference TRBV5-1 and TRBJ2-1, the full variable domain reads KAGVTQTPRYLIKTRGQQVTLSCSPISGHRSVSWYQQTPGQGLQFLFEYFSETQRNKGNFPGRFSGRQFSNSRSEMNVSTLELGDSALYLCASSLLEGGYNEQFFGPGTRLTVL.

This chain links TRBV5-5 with TRBJ2-2; D is perhaps TRBD1 or TRBD2 (5 bases each). CDR1 is SGHKS, CDR2 YYEKEE, per germline (reference sequence). The CDR3 sequence is 14 residues long. V was trimmed by 2 bases and J by 6 bases, leaving 11 bases between them. Written as DNA, the CDR3 is TGTGCCAGCAGCTTTGGGTCGGGGCCCGGGGAGCTGTTTTTT. This translates into CASSFGSGPGELFF.